These T cell receptor beta chains were read from a single sample in a study of blood T cell repertoires in COVID-19. Measured with immunoSEQ multiplex PCR; TCRdb has only the in-frame clones, and not every one. The sample yields 80,000 to 100,000 clones, 75% to 85% seen once. The specimen sequenced was peripheral blood. The source of these receptors is a woman aged 70-85 years with acute or convalescent COVID-19. Each CDR3 is given with its conserved first and last residue. The D gene is left open where the match is weak. Where a row states a size, it is once, few, many or the class of an expanded clone; other rows omit it.

>TRBV3-1/TRBV3-2|NA|TRBJ1-1|NA|13
TGTGCCAGCAACCAAGGCGATAACACTGAAGCTTTCTTT
CASNQGDNTEAFF
>TRBV6-5|NA|TRBJ1-5|NA|12
TGTGCCAGCAGTTACGCGCAAGGGGCCCAGCATTTT
CASSYAQGAQHF
>TRBV19|NA|TRBJ2-6|NA|15
TGTGCCAGTAGTATCGCAGACTCTGGGGCCAACGTCCTGACTTTC
CASSIADSGANVLTF
>TRBV25-1|NA|TRBJ2-2|TRBD1|15
TGTGCCAGCAGTGATAGGACAGGGGGTCCCGGGGAGCTGTTTTTT
CASSDRTGGPGELFF
>TRBV7-6|few|TRBJ1-1|NA|13
TGTGCCAGCAGCCCTGGGAGGAACACTGAAGCTTTCTTT
CASSPGRNTEAFF
>TRBV2|NA|TRBJ1-4|NA|13
TGTGCCAACCACAGGGCTGCTGGCGAAAAACTGTTTTTT
CANHRAAGEKLFF
>TRBV6-5|NA|TRBJ2-2|TRBD2|14
TGTGCCAGCAGCTCCTCGGGGGGGGGCGGGGAGCTGTTTTTT
CASSSSGGGGELFF
>TRBV19|NA|TRBJ1-1|NA|13
TGTGCCAGTAGACGGTGGGGGGGCACTGAAGCTTTCTTT
CASRRWGGTEAFF
>TRBV19|NA|TRBJ1-4|TRBD1|15
TGTGCCAGTAGTACCGACAGGGCGGCTAATGAAAAACTGTTTTTT
CASSTDRAANEKLFF
>TRBV15|NA|TRBJ2-1|TRBD2|17
TGTGCCACCAGCAGAGACCCTGGACTAGCGGGGTTCGATGAGCAGTTCTTC
CATSRDPGLAGFDEQFF
>TRBV6-5|NA|TRBJ2-5|NA|14
TGTGCCAGCAGTTCATGGACTAACCAAGAGACCCAGTACTTC
CASSSWTNQETQYF
>TRBV7-2|NA|TRBJ1-3|TRBD1|17
TGTGCCAGCAGCTTACGCCCTCTCACAGGGGCCGGAAACACCATATATTTT
CASSLRPLTGAGNTIYF
>TRBV27|NA|TRBJ2-7|TRBD1|14
TGTGCCAGCAAAAGGACAGGGGGCTTTTACGAGCAGTACTTC
CASKRTGGFYEQYF
>TRBV5-1|NA|TRBJ2-5|NA|14
TGCGCCAGCAGCTCGGCAGGCAACCAAGAGACCCAGTACTTC
CASSSAGNQETQYF
>TRBV5-1|NA|TRBJ2-7|TRBD1|15
TGCGCCAGCAGCTTGGATTATCGACAGGGATACGAGCAGTACTTC
CASSLDYRQGYEQYF
>TRBV4-3|NA|TRBJ2-7|TRBD1|16
TGCGCCAGCAGCCAAGATCTTAACAGGGGATCCTACGAGCAGTACTTC
CASSQDLNRGSYEQYF
>TRBV24-1|few|TRBJ2-3|NA|16
TGTGCCACCAGTGATCCCCAGCCAGGGGGCACAGATACGCAGTATTTT
CATSDPQPGGTDTQYF
>TRBV9|once|TRBJ2-5|TRBD1|15
TGTGCCAGCAGCGCCCGGATGACAGGGGGAGAGACCCAGTACTTC
CASSARMTGGETQYF
>TRBV21-1|NA|TRBJ1-5|NA|15
TGTGCCAGCAGCGCGCGACAGGGGGCTAATCAGCCCCAGCATTTT
CASSARQGANQPQHF
>TRBV28|many|TRBJ1-1|NA|14
TGTGCCAGCAGTTTAGGGCAGAAGAACACTGAAGCTTTCTTT
CASSLGQKNTEAFF
>TRBV6-5|NA|TRBJ1-6|NA|14
TGTGCCAGCAGTTACGGACAGCCCAATTCACCCCTCCACTTT
CASSYGQPNSPLHF
>TRBV7-2|few|TRBJ2-3|TRBD2|15
TGTGCCGTAGCGGGGGAGCGGGGGCGCACAGATACGCAGTATTTT
CAVAGERGRTDTQYF
>TRBV9|NA|TRBJ1-1|TRBD1|13
TGTGCCAGCAGCGTAGACAGGGGCACTGAAGCTTTCTTT
CASSVDRGTEAFF
>TRBV5-1|NA|TRBJ2-1|NA|15
TGCGCCAGCAGCCCGCAGACAGGTACCTACAATGAGCAGTTCTTC
CASSPQTGTYNEQFF
>TRBV3-1/TRBV3-2|NA|TRBJ2-7|TRBD1|16
TGTGCCAGCAGCCAAGATATAGGGGACAGACGCTACGAGCAGTACTTC
CASSQDIGDRRYEQYF